This section outlines one T cell receptor (beta chain) sequence together with its context. Its specificity is not known. The libraries were made with immunoSEQ version 4 in survey mode. Genomic DNA was diluted to 10 ng/uL, up to 1 ug per sample. The method was immunoSEQ multiplex PCR; TCRdb's version includes in-frame clones alone and lacks a portion of them. The sample shows some 50,000 clones, approximately 90% of them seen only once. The sample belongs to a study of persistence of HIV-infected CD4 T cells. CDR3 length: 12 amino acids. CDR1 is SGHNT and CDR2 is YENEEA in the germline V gene. Trimming shortened V by 2 bases and J by 5 bases, and 5 bases separated the two germline ends. Nonspecific anti-CD3/anti-CD28 bead stimulation represents the broad CD4+ T cell repertoire. Sorting selected CD4+ T cells upregulating both CD40 ligand and CD69. PBMCs were depleted of CD8+ T cells before stimulation. A roughly 20-hour stimulation of CD8-depleted PBMCs used anti-CD28/CD49d costimulation, CD40-blocking antibody and enfuvirtide.

The sequencing used CD4+ T cells sorted from PBMCs after approximately 19-hour stimulation, collected from a patient who received antiretroviral therapy. This clonotype originated in an adult woman with HIV who was CMV-seropositive. The chain links TRBV11-3 to TRBJ2-3; no definite D call. CDR3 sequence: CASSLRLDTQYF. The CDR3 coding sequence is TGTGCCAGCAGCTTACGTTTAGATACGCAGTATTTT.